These 10 T cell receptor beta chains came from one sample sequenced in a study of cytomegalovirus exposure and HLA in healthy donors. Repertoires were generated with immunoSEQ multiplex PCR, while TCRdb's copy carries only in-frame clones and drops some. The data contain about 130,000 clones, roughly nine tenths of them singletons. The sequencing input was PBMCs. The receptors were gathered from a man aged 25-45 years in good health and CMV-seronegative.

CDR3 residues: CASSQDLRGTGKAFF. CDR3 DNA sequence: TGTGCCAGCAGCCAAGATCTTCGGGGGACAGGGAAAGCTTTCTTT. The chain joins TRBV14 to TRBJ1-1, with 9 bases that match TRBD1. The CDR3 has 15 amino acids. Trimming took 0 bases from V and 9 from J; bases not matched to a gene: 8. Germline V lookup: CDR1 SGHDN, CDR2 FVKESK.

The CDR3 DNA is TGTGCCAGCAGCTACCCAGGCTCCCCGGGGGCTTTCTTT. Protein sequence: CASSYPGSPGAFF. The V gene is TRBV5-4, the J gene TRBJ1-1; D unclear. V was cut by 3 bases and J by 11 bases, with 17 bases left in between. CDR1 and CDR2 from the germline V gene are SGHNT and YYREEE (reference sequence). The CDR3 loop spans 13 amino acids.

In its sample, this clone was seen many times. The J gene is TRBJ2-7, the V gene TRBV18, with 7 bases lining up with TRBD1. V lost 4 bases to trimming and J lost 2 bases; unmatched junction nucleotides: 2. CDR3 length equals 13 residues. Germline V CDR1 and CDR2: KGHSH, LQKENI. The CDR3 region has the DNA TGTGCCAGCTCACGGACAGGAGCCTACGAGCAGTACTTC. Encoded protein: CASSRTGAYEQYF.

DNA for the CDR3: TGTGCCAGCAGTGAAACCGGGACAGGCTACAATGAGCAGTTCTTC. It yields the protein CASSETGTGYNEQFF. The rearrangement links TRBV6-1 to TRBJ2-1, with 8 positions matching TRBD1. The junction had 3 bases not matched to a gene; V was cut back by 2 bases and J by 3 bases. The length of the CDR3 is 15 residues. Germline V gives CDR1 MNHNS, CDR2 SASEGT.

The J gene is TRBJ1-5, the V gene TRBV2, with 10 nucleotides matching TRBD1. Unmatched junction bases numbered 5, after V lost 6 bases and J lost 6 bases. The CDR3 contains 14 residues. Germline V gene data show CDR1 as SNHLY and CDR2 as FYNNEI. The CDR3 loop is CASRQGQGFQPQHF. In nucleotides, the CDR3 is TGTGCCAGCAGGCAGGGACAGGGGTTTCAGCCCCAGCATTTT.

The chain couples TRBV19 to TRBJ1-5; weak D call: TRBD1 (6 bases). V lost 5 bases to trimming and J lost 5 bases, with 16 bases between them. Per the germline V gene, CDR1 is LNHDA and CDR2 is SQIVND (reference sequence). The CDR3 covers 15 residues. The CDR3, as DNA: TGTGCCAGTAGTTGGACACGGGGGGCCTATCAGCCCCAGCATTTT. This translates into CASSWTRGAYQPQHF.

The V gene is TRBV4-1, the J gene TRBJ1-1; 9 bases agree with TRBD1. The CDR3 covers 18 residues. Germline CDR1 reads MGHRA; CDR2 reads YSYEKL. V lost 0 bases to trimming and J lost 4 bases; unmatched junction nucleotides: 12. Written as DNA, the CDR3 is TGCGCCAGCAGCCAAGAACACCGGGACAGGGCGTCGTCCACTGAAGCTTTCTTT. The encoded protein is CASSQEHRDRASSTEAFF.

The chain combines TRBV7-8 with TRBJ1-5, with D possibly matching TRBD1 (5 bases). This CDR3 is 15 amino acids long. Trimming removed 1 base from V and 4 bases from J, with 11 bases in between. Germline V gene data show CDR1 as SGHVS and CDR2 as FQNEAQ. CDR3 amino acids: CASSLGTGLNQPQHF. CDR3 sequence (DNA): TGTGCCAGCAGCTTAGGAACAGGCTTGAATCAGCCCCAGCATTTT.

This chain uses TRBV28 with TRBJ2-7; tentatively, D is TRBD1 (6 bases). The CDR3 is 13 amino acids. Trimming pared 8 bases from V and 2 bases from J, leaving 13 bases between. Germline CDR1 and CDR2: MDHEN and SYDVKM. The CDR3 DNA is TGTGCCAGCGTCAGGGGCGGTGCCTACGAGCAGTACTTC. Amino acids: CASVRGGAYEQYF.

This chain links TRBV11-2 with TRBJ2-7, with TRBD2 matching over 8 bases. CDR3 size: 16 residues. Losses at the gene ends were 4 bases for V and 0 bases for J; bases not matched to a gene: 8. CDR1 is SGHAT, CDR2 FQNNGV, per germline. CDR3 in amino acids: CASSSPVGGVSYEQYF. The CDR3 DNA is TGTGCCAGCAGCTCCCCCGTCGGGGGGGTCTCCTACGAGCAGTACTTC. The whole variable domain, filled in from reference TRBV11-2 and TRBJ2-7, reads EAGVAQSPRYKIIEKRQSVAFWCNPISGHATLYWYQQILGQGPKLLIQFQNNGVVDDSQLPKDRFSAERLKGVDSTLKIQPAKLEDSAVYLCASSSPVGGVSYEQYFGPGTRLTVT.